Presented here are 28 T cell receptor beta chains from one specimen sequenced in a study of blood T cell repertoires in COVID-19. TCRdb's table, derived via immunoSEQ multiplex PCR, lists solely in-frame clones and lacks some. The top ten clones hold around 4% of a sample with about 120,000 clones, around 80% of them seen once. Sequencing was performed on peripheral blood. These receptors were collected from a woman aged 80 or older with acute or convalescent COVID-19.

The gene calls are TRBV6-5 and TRBJ1-6; TRBD1 aligns across 9 bases. V trimming: 7 bases; J trimming: 6 bases; junction bases outside the gene matches: 4. Germline V gene data show CDR1 as MNHEY and CDR2 as SVGAGI. The CDR3 is made up of 14 amino acids. The CDR3 bases are TGTGCCAGCACGACAGGGGGTCTTAATTCACCCCTCCACTTT. The encoded protein is CASTTGGLNSPLHF.

This chain connects TRBV18 to TRBJ2-1; TRBD2 matches at 10 bases. CDR3 length: 15 amino acids. The trim removed 6 bases at V and 3 bases at J, leaving 5 bases unmatched. Germline assignment: CDR1 KGHSH and CDR2 LQKENI. The CDR3 is CASSQTSGLYNEQFF. For the CDR3, the DNA is TGTGCCAGCTCGCAGACTAGCGGGCTCTACAATGAGCAGTTCTTC.

The genes are TRBV4-1 and TRBJ2-3; 12 bases are a match to TRBD2. V gave up 0 bases and J gave up 5 bases; unmatched junction bases: 9. The CDR3 has 18 amino acids. In germline, CDR1 is MGHRA, CDR2 YSYEKL. The CDR3 nucleotides read TGCGCCAGCAGCCAAGAATCCGGGACTAGCGGGCTGGTAGATACGCAGTATTTT. It yields the protein CASSQESGTSGLVDTQYF.

V usage is TRBV28 and J usage is TRBJ1-1; D remains unclear. V shed 0 bases and J shed 2 bases, with 10 bases lying between them. The CDR3 has 15 residues. Germline CDR1 and CDR2: MDHEN and SYDVKM. The CDR3 DNA follows: TGTGCCAGCAGTTTATGGGAGGGAGTCAACACTGAAGCTTTCTTT. This codes for CASSLWEGVNTEAFF. Combining the CDR3 with reference TRBV28 and TRBJ1-1 gives the whole variable domain DVKVTQSSRYLVKRTGEKVFLECVQDMDHENMFWYRQDPGLGLRLIYFSYDVKMKEKGDIPEGYSVSREKKERFSLILESASTNQTSMYLCASSLWEGVNTEAFFGQGTRLTVV.

The rearrangement links TRBV7-6 to TRBJ2-3; TRBD2 aligns across 8 bases. After removal of 5 bases from V and 6 bases from J, the junction contained 22 bases not matched to a gene. The CDR3 totals 19 residues. CDR1 is SGHVS, CDR2 FNYEAQ, per germline. This CDR3 is CASSRSLVAGIKSVDTQYF. The CDR3, as DNA: TGTGCCAGCAGCCGAAGTTTGGTAGCGGGGATCAAATCGGTGGATACGCAGTATTTT.

The V and J genes are TRBV6-1 and TRBJ2-3; D is perhaps TRBD1 (5 bases). Germline values: CDR1 MNHNS, CDR2 SASEGT. The CDR3 runs 15 residues. Trimming removed 1 base at V and 1 base at J, with 9 bases between. The CDR3 nucleotides read TGTGCCAGCAGTGAAGGGGGCCCCGGCACAGATACGCAGTATTTT. This sequence encodes CASSEGGPGTDTQYF.

The chain is built from TRBV7-5 and TRBJ2-7; TRBD1, the table's D call, was not compared with the DNA. TRBV7-5 is a listed pseudogene. This CDR3 has 15 residues. The DNA for the CDR3 is TGTGCCAGAAGCCGCAACACAACAGGGACCTACGAGCAGTACTTC. It specifies CARSRNTTGTYEQYF.

V gene TRBV3-1 (or the pseudogene TRBV3-2) combines with J gene TRBJ2-2; tentative D call: TRBD2 (7 bases). CDR3 length: 16 residues. The germline gives CDR1 LGHDT, CDR2 YNNKEL (reference sequence). V was cut by 0 bases and J by 4 bases, with 12 bases left in between. This CDR3 is CASSQDGGAGTGELFF. In DNA, the CDR3 is TGTGCCAGCAGCCAAGATGGGGGGGCGGGCACCGGGGAGCTGTTTTTT.

The genes are TRBV10-2 and TRBJ2-5; D possibly corresponds to TRBD2 (7 bases). The length of the CDR3 is 17 residues. Trimming took off 7 bases at V and 4 bases at J, with 25 bases between the two ends. In germline, CDR1 is WSHSY, CDR2 SAAADI. CDR3 DNA sequence: TGCGCCAGCATGGGCACGAGTGCGGGGGCCTCGGCAGAGACCCAGTACTTC. Translated: CASMGTSAGASAETQYF.

The chain combines TRBV7-9 with TRBJ1-1; no clear D gene. This CDR3 region has 14 residues. Trimming left V 3 bases short and J 2 bases short, with 10 bases between. Per the germline V gene, CDR1 is SEHNR and CDR2 is FQNEAQ (reference sequence). The CDR3 protein is CASSFHFLNTEAFF. The CDR3 DNA sequence: TGTGCCAGCAGCTTTCACTTTTTAAACACTGAAGCTTTCTTT.

The rearrangement uses TRBV10-1 and TRBJ2-2; TRBD1 matches at 9 bases. Germline CDR1 WNHNN, CDR2 SYGVQD (reference sequence). The V segment lost 5 bases and the J segment 0 bases; nucleotides outside the gene matches: 7. The CDR3 length is 17 residues. The CDR3 DNA reads as TGCGCCAGCAGTCCCGGGACAGGGCCCGCGAACACCGGGGAGCTGTTTTTT. The encoded protein is CASSPGTGPANTGELFF.

This clone was found once. This chain uses TRBV11-2 with TRBJ2-3; 8 bases are shared with TRBD1. This CDR3 comprises 14 residues. Germline V gene lookup returns CDR1 SGHAT and CDR2 FQNNGV. J lost 7 bases, V lost 3 bases, and 6 bases had no gene match. The CDR3 DNA reads TGTGCCAGCAGCTTGGGGACAGGCGGAAATACGCAGTATTTT. Its translation: CASSLGTGGNTQYF.

This clone was seen more than once but under ten times. The gene calls are TRBV9 and TRBJ2-1; D may be TRBD1 (6 bases). Trimming shortened V by 1 base and J by 4 bases, and 12 bases separated the two germline ends. CDR3 length: 15 residues. Germline CDR1 is SGDLS and CDR2 is YYNGEE. In DNA, the CDR3 is TGTGCCAGCAGCGTAAGACAGGCGCCATACAATGAGCAGTTCTTC. It specifies CASSVRQAPYNEQFF.

This clone was picked up a small number of times. The rearrangement uses TRBV7-8 and TRBJ2-7, with a tentative D call TRBD1 (6 bases). This CDR3 spans 14 amino acids. Germline CDR1 reads SGHVS; CDR2 reads FQNEAQ. Deletions cut 3 bases from V and 6 bases from J, with 15 bases between. In nucleotides, the CDR3 is TGTGCCAGCAGCTTTCACAGGGAATTCTCCGAGCAGTACTTC. It yields the protein CASSFHREFSEQYF.

V is TRBV5-1 and J is TRBJ2-2, with TRBD1 as a possible D gene (5 bases). The CDR3 extends over 15 amino acids. Germline assignment: CDR1 SGHRS and CDR2 YFSETQ. V was shortened by 3 bases and J by 0 bases, with 9 bases between the two germline ends. Here the CDR3 reads CASSSGLTNTGELFF. The CDR3 DNA is TGCGCCAGCAGCTCAGGGCTTACGAACACCGGGGAGCTGTTTTTT.

The J gene is TRBJ2-7, the V gene TRBV10-2; D unresolved. Germline-derived CDR1 and CDR2 are WSHSY and SAAADI. Trimming removed 7 bases at V and 4 bases at J, with 11 bases between. The CDR3 is 12 amino acids. The DNA of the CDR3 is TGCGCCAGCACCGTTTCCTTGTACGAGCAGTACTTC. It translates to CASTVSLYEQYF.

This chain connects TRBV19 to TRBJ2-7, with 9 bases matching TRBD1. The CDR3 sequence is 14 residues long. The V segment lost 4 bases and the J segment 6 bases; nucleotides outside the gene matches: 7. The germline V gene encodes CDR1 LNHDA and CDR2 SQIVND (reference sequence). The DNA of the CDR3 is TGTGCCAGTAGTAGGACAGGGGAAGAGGGCGAGCAGTACTTC. Protein product: CASSRTGEEGEQYF.

The chain combines TRBV14 with TRBJ2-2; TRBD1 matches at 7 bases. The V gene end was trimmed by 5 bases and the J gene end by 1 base; junction bases not matched to a gene: 1. This CDR3 contains 14 residues. Germline V gene sequence: CDR1 SGHDN, CDR2 FVKESK. In DNA, the CDR3 is TGTGCCAGCAGCAGGGGGCTGAACACCGGGGAGCTGTTTTTT. It specifies CASSRGLNTGELFF.

This chain links TRBV29-1 with TRBJ1-3; weak D call: TRBD1 (6 bases). Germline V gene lookup returns CDR1 SQVTM and CDR2 ANQGSEA. CDR3 length: 12 amino acids. With 3 bases removed from V and 4 bases from J, the gap between germline ends came to 7 bases. The DNA for the CDR3 is TGCAGCGTTGACAGGGGCGGAAACACCATATATTTT. Protein: CSVDRGGNTIYF.

The table lists this clone with a count of one. V usage is TRBV5-1 and J usage is TRBJ1-4; D call uncertain. Per the germline V gene, CDR1 is SGHRS and CDR2 is YFSETQ. This CDR3 spans 15 amino acids. The ends were cut back, 2 bases at V and 5 bases at J, with 13 bases in the middle. CDR3 sequence (DNA): TGCGCCAGCAGCTTTGAGCCGGGATCCAATGAAAAACTGTTTTTT. This codes for CASSFEPGSNEKLFF.

The chain is built from TRBV5-1 and TRBJ2-5, with TRBD1 matching over 10 bases. CDR1 is SGHRS, CDR2 YFSETQ, per germline. This CDR3 has 14 amino acids. After removal of 4 bases from V and 4 bases from J, the junction contained 4 bases not matched to a gene. CDR3 region: CASSQGQGRETQYF. The CDR3, as DNA: TGCGCCAGCAGCCAGGGACAGGGGAGAGAGACCCAGTACTTC.

This clone has more than one count but fewer than ten. The CDR3 bases are TGTGCCAGCAGTTTGGGACAGGTTATTGAGACCCAGTACTTC. It translates to CASSLGQVIETQYF. V gene TRBV28 combines with J gene TRBJ2-5; 8 positions agree with TRBD1. The CDR3 loop spans 14 amino acids. The germline V gene encodes CDR1 MDHEN and CDR2 SYDVKM. V trimming: 3 bases; J trimming: 5 bases; junction bases outside the gene matches: 5.

This clone has just a few counts. The J gene is TRBJ1-2, the V gene TRBV11-3; D perhaps matches TRBD1 (6 bases). The CDR3 is made up of 14 amino acids. CDR1 is SGHNT and CDR2 is YENEEA in the germline V gene. Deletions cut 0 bases from V and 6 bases from J, with 11 bases between. As DNA, the CDR3 is TGTGCCAGCAGCTTAGACTCAGGGGCCCATGGCTACACCTTC. It encodes CASSLDSGAHGYTF.

This sequence joins TRBV4-3 and TRBJ2-1, with D perhaps matching TRBD2 (6 bases). CDR1 and CDR2 from the germline V gene are LGHNA and YSLEER. The length of the CDR3 is 18 residues. V lost 0 bases, J lost 0 bases, and 15 bases lay in between. As DNA, the CDR3 is TGCGCCAGCAGCCAAGATTTCACCGCGGGGCGCTCCTACAATGAGCAGTTCTTC. Translation gives CASSQDFTAGRSYNEQFF.

The chain combines TRBV7-9 with TRBJ1-3; D gene unclear. Trimming took off 1 base at V and 0 bases at J, with 7 bases between the two ends. The CDR3 loop spans 15 amino acids. Per the germline V gene, CDR1 is SEHNR and CDR2 is FQNEAQ (reference sequence). CDR3 residues: CASSLGRSSGNTIYF. In DNA, the CDR3 is TGTGCCAGCAGCTTAGGACGGAGCTCTGGAAACACCATATATTTT.

The chain recombines TRBV7-9 with TRBJ1-6; no clear D. The V and J ends lost 1 base and 10 bases respectively, with 11 bases between them. This CDR3 contains 14 residues. Germline-derived CDR1 and CDR2 are SEHNR and FQNEAQ (reference sequence). CDR3 nucleotides: TGTGCCAGCAGCTTAGGTCCAGGAAGCTCACCCCTCCACTTT. This encodes CASSLGPGSSPLHF.

This clone was seen only a few times. The chain links TRBV18 to TRBJ1-5; D is unclear. V was clipped by 3 bases and J by 7 bases, with 10 bases between them. CDR3 size: 13 residues. From germline, CDR1 is KGHSH and CDR2 LQKENI. The CDR3 region has the DNA TGTGCCAGCTCACCGGAGGTCCACCAGCCCCAGCATTTT. It yields the protein CASSPEVHQPQHF.

This sequence joins TRBV6-5 and TRBJ1-2, with a possible D match to TRBD1 (6 bases). CDR1 and CDR2 from the germline V gene are MNHEY and SVGAGI. This CDR3 is 12 amino acids long. V shed 6 bases and J shed 7 bases, with 12 bases lying between them. The CDR3, as DNA: TGTGCCAGCAGCCGCAGGGGCAGTGGCTACACCTTC. It codes for CASSRRGSGYTF.